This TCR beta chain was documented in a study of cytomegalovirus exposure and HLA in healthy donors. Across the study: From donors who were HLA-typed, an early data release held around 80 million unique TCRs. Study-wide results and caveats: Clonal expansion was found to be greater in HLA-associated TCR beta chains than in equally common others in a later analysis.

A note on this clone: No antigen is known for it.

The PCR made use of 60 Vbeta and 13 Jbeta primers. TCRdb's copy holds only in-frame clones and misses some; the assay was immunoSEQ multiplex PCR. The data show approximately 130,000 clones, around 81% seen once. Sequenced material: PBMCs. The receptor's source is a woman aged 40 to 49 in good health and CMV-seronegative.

The CDR3 reads CSARAGDTQYF. The CDR3 coding sequence is TGCAGTGCTAGAGCGGGAGATACGCAGTATTTT. This chain connects TRBV20-1 to TRBJ2-3; D uncertain. The length of the CDR3 is 11 residues. The germline V and J ends were trimmed by 1 base and 5 bases, with 4 bases remaining between them. CDR1 DFQATT and CDR2 SNEGSKA come from the germline V gene (reference sequence).